Listed here are 22 T cell receptor beta chains from one sample, sequenced in a study of OX40 agonist ivuxolimab in advanced cancers. Sequenced by immunoSEQ multiplex PCR; TCRdb stores in-frame clones only, minus some. The sample has 65,000 to 90,000 clones; about nine tenths are singletons. The sample in question was CD4+ or CD8+ T cells sorted from blood, obtained in a trial of the OX40 agonist ivuxolimab. These receptors came from an adult with an advanced solid tumor such as melanoma, head and neck, liver or kidney cancer.

The chain couples TRBV10-1 to TRBJ2-5; 8 bases are shared with TRBD2. The CDR3 has 16 residues. V shed 4 bases, J shed 5 bases, and the junction held 12 bases outside the gene matches. CDR1 and CDR2 from the germline V gene are WNHNN and SYGVQD (reference sequence). The CDR3 DNA sequence: TGCGCCAGCAGTGCCGGGCCGCGGGGGGTAAGGGAGACCCAGTACTTC. This translates into CASSAGPRGVRETQYF.

This rearrangement joins TRBV28 to TRBJ1-5; D not resolved. The CDR3 loop spans 15 amino acids. Per the germline V gene, CDR1 is MDHEN and CDR2 is SYDVKM. Trimming took off 6 bases at V and 7 bases at J, with 19 bases between the two ends. Written as DNA, the CDR3 is TGTGCCAGCAGCCTATTCAAAGGATCGGGGCAGCCCCAGCATTTT. Amino acid sequence: CASSLFKGSGQPQHF.

V and J are TRBV6-4 and TRBJ2-1, with 8 bases lining up with TRBD2. The CDR3 length is 17 residues. The germline V gene encodes CDR1 MRHNA and CDR2 SNTAGT. Losses at the gene ends were 0 bases for V and 1 base for J; bases not matched to a gene: 5. The CDR3, as DNA: TGTGCCAGCAGTGACTCAGCGGGAGTCACGTCCTACAATGAGCAGTTCTTC. This translates into CASSDSAGVTSYNEQFF.

The chain combines TRBV28 with TRBJ2-7; TRBD2 matches at 11 bases. The CDR3 is made up of 14 amino acids. V lost 10 bases, J lost 4 bases, and 9 bases stayed unmatched. Germline V gene sequence: CDR1 MDHEN, CDR2 SYDVKM. The CDR3 DNA reads TGTGCCACCGAGACCGGGACTAGCGGATACGAGCAGTACTTC. It is translated as CATETGTSGYEQYF. Full variable domain (remainder filled in from reference TRBV28 and TRBJ2-7): DVKVTQSSRYLVKRTGEKVFLECVQDMDHENMFWYRQDPGLGLRLIYFSYDVKMKEKGDIPEGYSVSREKKERFSLILESASTNQTSMYLCATETGTSGYEQYFGPGTRLTVT.

The CDR3 is CASSYPGNTIYF. CDR3 bases: TGTGCCAGCAGCTACCCTGGAAACACCATATATTTT. V usage is TRBV13 and J usage is TRBJ1-3; no reliable D call. The CDR3 is made up of 12 amino acids. V dropped 4 bases and J dropped 2 bases, with 3 bases sitting between them. The germline CDR1 and CDR2 sequences are PRHDT and FYEKMQ (reference sequence).

The CDR3 reads CASSIEGDTQYF. CDR3 nucleotides: TGTGCCAGTAGTATAGAAGGAGATACGCAGTATTTT. The chain carries TRBV19 and TRBJ2-3; D ambiguous. The germline V gene has CDR1 LNHDA and CDR2 SQIVND (reference sequence). The CDR3 runs to 12 residues. Trimming left V 0 bases short and J 5 bases short, with 3 bases between.

This chain joins TRBV28 and TRBJ1-4, with 7 positions matching TRBD1. Unmatched junction bases numbered 14, after V lost 3 bases and J lost 4 bases. The germline V gene has CDR1 MDHEN and CDR2 SYDVKM. The CDR3 runs 18 residues. In nucleotides, the CDR3 is TGTGCCAGCAGTTTTTCTAGGATTGGGGGACAGATTAATGAAAAACTGTTTTTT. This codes for CASSFSRIGGQINEKLFF.

The rearrangement uses TRBV21-1 and TRBJ2-4; the table's D call, TRBD2, has no DNA check behind it. TRBV21-1 is tagged as a pseudogene. The CDR3 has 15 residues. Written as DNA, the CDR3 is TGTGCCAGCAGCAAACTTTGGAGAGGCAAAAACATTCAGTACTTC. It specifies CASSKLWRGKNIQYF.

The CDR3 loop is CASSLGGGIQYF. The DNA for the CDR3 is TGTGCCAGCAGTTTAGGGGGTGGCATTCAGTACTTC. The V gene is TRBV27, the J gene TRBJ2-4, with D perhaps assigned TRBD1 or TRBD2 (5 bases each). CDR3 length: 12 amino acids. V was clipped by 2 bases and J by 9 bases, with 8 bases between them. Germline CDR1 reads MNHEY; CDR2 reads SMNVEV (reference sequence).

The genes are TRBV11-3 and TRBJ2-1, with 10 positions matching TRBD2. The J segment lost 9 bases and the V segment lost 2 bases, leaving 1 base of the junction unmatched. Germline V gene data show CDR1 as SGHNT and CDR2 as YENEEA. This CDR3 is built from 13 residues. The CDR3, as DNA: TGTGCCAGCAGCTTACTAGCGGGGGCTGAGCAGTTCTTC. It codes for CASSLLAGAEQFF.

The chain carries TRBV7-9 and TRBJ2-7, with D maybe TRBD1 (6 bases). The germline V and J ends were trimmed by 6 bases and 5 bases, with 17 bases remaining between them. CDR1 and CDR2 from the germline V gene are SEHNR and FQNEAQ (reference sequence). The CDR3 loop spans 14 amino acids. This chain's CDR3 is CASSSPGQRDEQYF. In DNA form, the CDR3 reads TGTGCCAGCAGTTCCCCGGGACAACGGGACGAGCAGTACTTC.

This rearrangement joins TRBV7-9 to TRBJ2-7, with 7 nucleotides matching TRBD1. Germline CDR1 is SEHNR and CDR2 is FQNEAQ (reference sequence). This CDR3 comprises 15 residues. V shed 5 bases, J shed 1 base, and the junction held 8 bases outside the gene matches. The CDR3 loop reads CASSPRDSRSYEQYF. In nucleotides, the CDR3 is TGTGCCAGCAGCCCCAGGGACAGCCGATCCTACGAGCAGTACTTC.

This chain uses TRBV28 with TRBJ2-1; D is unresolved. The CDR3 is 14 amino acids. Germline CDR1 is MDHEN and CDR2 is SYDVKM. The ends were cut back, 2 bases at V and 2 bases at J, with 7 bases in the middle. Here the CDR3 reads CASSLTLAYNEQFF. The CDR3 DNA reads as TGTGCCAGCAGTTTAACCCTCGCCTACAATGAGCAGTTCTTC.

V and J are TRBV27 and TRBJ2-7, with TRBD2 identical over 7 bases. CDR3 size: 16 residues. Germline-derived CDR1 and CDR2 are MNHEY and SMNVEV (reference sequence). V lost 4 bases, J lost 1 base, and 10 bases stayed unmatched. The CDR3, as DNA: TGTGCCAGCAGTTCGCGGTGGCGGGAGCGATCCTACGAGCAGTACTTC. Translation gives CASSSRWRERSYEQYF.

This chain connects TRBV10-2 to TRBJ2-7, with 7 bases matching TRBD2. The CDR3 sequence is 12 residues long. The V segment lost 8 bases and the J segment 3 bases; nucleotides outside the gene matches: 4. Germline V CDR1 and CDR2: WSHSY, SAAADI. CDR3 DNA: TGCGCCAGCGGGACTACCTTCTACGAGCAGTACTTC. Translating it yields CASGTTFYEQYF.

The chain recombines TRBV7-6 with TRBJ1-5, with D unclear. The CDR3 is 13 residues long. Trimming removed 6 bases at V and 6 bases at J, with 12 bases between. Germline loops: CDR1 SGHVS, CDR2 FNYEAQ. CDR3 region: CASSYSKGQPQHF. In DNA, the CDR3 is TGTGCCAGCAGTTACTCAAAGGGTCAGCCCCAGCATTTT. Full variable domain (remainder filled in from reference TRBV7-6 and TRBJ1-5): GAGVSQSPRYKVTKRGQDVALRCDPISGHVSLYWYRQALGQGPEFLTYFNYEAQQDKSGLPNDRFSAERPEGSISTLTIQRTEQRDSAMYRCASSYSKGQPQHFGDGTRLSIL.

The chain employs TRBV11-2 and TRBJ1-2; TRBD1 agrees at 10 bases. The CDR3 loop spans 14 amino acids. V trimming: 4 bases; J trimming: 7 bases; junction bases outside the gene matches: 6. From germline, CDR1 is SGHAT and CDR2 FQNNGV. The CDR3 reads CASSSRDRGFGYTF. For the CDR3, the DNA is TGTGCCAGCAGCTCGAGGGACAGGGGTTTTGGCTACACCTTC.

This sequence joins TRBV14 and TRBJ2-1; D unclear. The CDR3 loop spans 14 amino acids. The V gene's germline CDR1 is SGHDN and CDR2 FVKESK. V shed 4 bases and J shed 5 bases, with 12 bases lying between them. The CDR3 DNA is TGTGCCAGCAGCCCTGGGTGGGGTCACAATGAGCAGTTCTTC. Protein sequence: CASSPGWGHNEQFF.

The chain is built from TRBV4-2 and TRBJ2-7; maybe TRBD2 (7 bases). This CDR3 region has 15 residues. Germline values: CDR1 LGHNA, CDR2 YNFKEQ. V dropped 3 bases and J dropped 3 bases, with 15 bases sitting between them. CDR3 nucleotides: TGTGCCAGCAGCCAGGAGGGGGGGGGCTTCTACGAGCAGTACTTC. Its protein is CASSQEGGGFYEQYF.

This clone was seen a single time. CDR3 sequence: CASSLGTIDELFF. CDR3 nucleotide sequence: TGTGCCAGCAGCTTAGGTACTATAGACGAACTGTTTTTT. The chain employs TRBV7-8 and TRBJ1-4; no clear D. V was clipped by 1 base and J by 12 bases, with 12 bases between them. The CDR3 has 13 amino acids. The germline CDR1 and CDR2 sequences are SGHVS and FQNEAQ.

The V and J genes are TRBV27 and TRBJ2-1; 9 nucleotides match TRBD1. The ends lost 8 bases at V and 0 bases at J; junction bases unmatched: 14. This CDR3 comprises 18 residues. CDR1 is MNHEY, CDR2 SMNVEV, per germline (reference sequence). The CDR3 nucleotides read TGTGCCAGCTGCAAGGACAGGGGACTCCTGAGCTCCTACAATGAGCAGTTCTTC. Encoded protein: CASCKDRGLLSSYNEQFF.

This sequence joins TRBV5-1 and TRBJ1-2; TRBD1 matches 8 bases. Germline assignment: CDR1 SGHRS and CDR2 YFSETQ. V shed 6 bases and J 3 bases; nucleotides not matched to a gene: 7. The CDR3 runs to 14 residues. The CDR3 nucleotides read TGCGCCAGCACCAGGACAGGGAGGGACTATGGCTACACCTTC. Encoded protein: CASTRTGRDYGYTF. Looking up the rest from reference TRBV5-1 and TRBJ1-2 gives the full variable domain: KAGVTQTPRYLIKTRGQQVTLSCSPISGHRSVSWYQQTPGQGLQFLFEYFSETQRNKGNFPGRFSGRQFSNSRSEMNVSTLELGDSALYLCASTRTGRDYGYTFGSGTRLTVV.